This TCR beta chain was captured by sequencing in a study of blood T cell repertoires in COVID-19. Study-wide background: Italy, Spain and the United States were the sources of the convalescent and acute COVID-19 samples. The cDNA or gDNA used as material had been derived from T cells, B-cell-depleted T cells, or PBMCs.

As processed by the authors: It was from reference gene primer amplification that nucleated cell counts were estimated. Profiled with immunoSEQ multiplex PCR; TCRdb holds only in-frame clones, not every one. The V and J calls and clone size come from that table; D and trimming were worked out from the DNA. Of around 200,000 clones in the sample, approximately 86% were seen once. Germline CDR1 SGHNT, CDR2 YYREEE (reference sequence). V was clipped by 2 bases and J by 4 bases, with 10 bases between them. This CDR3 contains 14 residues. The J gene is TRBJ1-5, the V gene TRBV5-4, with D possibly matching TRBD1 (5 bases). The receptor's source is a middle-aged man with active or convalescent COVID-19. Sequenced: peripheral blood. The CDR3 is CASSFQGSNQPQHF. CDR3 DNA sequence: TGTGCCAGCAGCTTCCAGGGATCAAATCAGCCCCAGCATTTT.